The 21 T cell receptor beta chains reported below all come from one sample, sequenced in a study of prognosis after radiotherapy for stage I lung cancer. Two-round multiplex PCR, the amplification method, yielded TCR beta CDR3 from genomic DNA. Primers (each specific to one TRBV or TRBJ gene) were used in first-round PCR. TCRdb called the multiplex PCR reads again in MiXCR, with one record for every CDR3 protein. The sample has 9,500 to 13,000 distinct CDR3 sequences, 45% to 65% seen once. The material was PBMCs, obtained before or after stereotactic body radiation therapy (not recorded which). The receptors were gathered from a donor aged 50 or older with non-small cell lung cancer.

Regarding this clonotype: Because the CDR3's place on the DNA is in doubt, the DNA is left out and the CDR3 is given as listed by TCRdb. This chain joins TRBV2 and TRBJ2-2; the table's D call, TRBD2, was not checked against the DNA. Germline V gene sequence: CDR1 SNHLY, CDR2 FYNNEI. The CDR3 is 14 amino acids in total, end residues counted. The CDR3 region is CASILGRTSGELFF.

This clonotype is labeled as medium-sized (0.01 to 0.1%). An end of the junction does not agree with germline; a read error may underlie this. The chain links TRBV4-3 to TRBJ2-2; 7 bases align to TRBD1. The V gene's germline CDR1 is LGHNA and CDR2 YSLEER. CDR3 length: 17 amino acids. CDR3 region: CASSQDPDRARTGELFF. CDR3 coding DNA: TGTGCCAGCAGCCAAGATCCAGACAGGGCGCGCACCGGGGAGCTGTTTTTT.

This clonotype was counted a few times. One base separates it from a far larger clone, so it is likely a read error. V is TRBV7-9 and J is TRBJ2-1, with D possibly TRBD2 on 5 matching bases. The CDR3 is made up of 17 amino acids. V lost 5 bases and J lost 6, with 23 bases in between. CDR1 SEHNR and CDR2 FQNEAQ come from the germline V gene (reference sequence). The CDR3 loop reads CASSPRAGSVGFNEQFF. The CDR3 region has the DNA TGTGCCAGCAGCCCCCGGGCGGGTAGCGTGGGCTTCAATGAGCAGTTCTTC.

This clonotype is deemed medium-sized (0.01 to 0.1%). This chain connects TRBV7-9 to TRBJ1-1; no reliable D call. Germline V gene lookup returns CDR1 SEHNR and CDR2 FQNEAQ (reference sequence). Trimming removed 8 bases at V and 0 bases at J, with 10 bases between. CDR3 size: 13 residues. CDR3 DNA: TGTGCCAGCGGGGTCGGGGTGAACACTGAAGCTTTCTTT. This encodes CASGVGVNTEAFF. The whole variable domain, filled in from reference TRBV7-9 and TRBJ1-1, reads DTGVSQNPRHKITKRGQNVTFRCDPISEHNRLYWYRQTLGQGPEFLTYFQNEAQLEKSRLLSDRFSAERPKGSFSTLEIQRTEQGDSAMYLCASGVGVNTEAFFGQGTRLTVV.

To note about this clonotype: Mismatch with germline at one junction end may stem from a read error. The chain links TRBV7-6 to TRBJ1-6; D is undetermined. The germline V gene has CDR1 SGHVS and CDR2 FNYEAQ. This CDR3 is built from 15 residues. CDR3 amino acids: CASSLAGEIPSHLNF. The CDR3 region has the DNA TGTGCCAGCAGCTTAGCCGGGGAAATCCCCTCACACCTCAACTTT. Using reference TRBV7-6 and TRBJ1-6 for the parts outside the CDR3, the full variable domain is GAGVSQSPRYKVTKRGQDVALRCDPISGHVSLYWYRQALGQGPEFLTYFNYEAQQDKSGLPNDRFSAERPEGSISTLTIQRTEQRDSAMYRCASSLAGEIPSHLNFGNGTRLTVT.

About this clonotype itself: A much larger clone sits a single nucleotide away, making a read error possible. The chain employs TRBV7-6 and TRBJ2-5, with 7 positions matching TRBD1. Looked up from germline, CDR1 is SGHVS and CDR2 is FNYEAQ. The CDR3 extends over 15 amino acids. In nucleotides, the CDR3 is TGTGCCAGCAGCCCCCTGTCGACAGGGACAGAGACCCGGTACTTC. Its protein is CASSPLSTGTETRYF.

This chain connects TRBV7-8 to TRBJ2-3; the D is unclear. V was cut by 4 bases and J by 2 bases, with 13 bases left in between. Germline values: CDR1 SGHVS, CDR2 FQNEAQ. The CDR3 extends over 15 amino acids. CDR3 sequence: CASSSSRHTTDTQYF. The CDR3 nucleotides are TGTGCCAGCAGCTCGTCGCGACATACCACAGATACGCAGTATTTT. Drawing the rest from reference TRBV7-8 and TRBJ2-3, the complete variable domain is GAGVSQSPRYKVAKRGQDVALRCDPISGHVSLFWYQQALGQGPEFLTYFQNEAQLDKSGLPSDRFFAERPEGSVSTLKIQRTQQEDSAVYLCASSSSRHTTDTQYFGPGTRLTVL.

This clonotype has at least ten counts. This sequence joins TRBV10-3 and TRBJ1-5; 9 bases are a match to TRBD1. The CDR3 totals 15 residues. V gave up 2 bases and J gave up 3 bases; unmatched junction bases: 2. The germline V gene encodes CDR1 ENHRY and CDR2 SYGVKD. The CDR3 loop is CAISEGQGNNQPQHF. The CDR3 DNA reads TGTGCCATCAGTGAGGGACAGGGGAACAATCAGCCCCAGCATTTT.

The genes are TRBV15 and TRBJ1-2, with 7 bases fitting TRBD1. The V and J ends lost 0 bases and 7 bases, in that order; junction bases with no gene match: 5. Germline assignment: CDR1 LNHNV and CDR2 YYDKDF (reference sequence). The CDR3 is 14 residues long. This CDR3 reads CATSRDLGGPGYTF. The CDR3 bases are TGTGCCACCAGCAGAGATCTAGGGGGCCCTGGCTACACCTTC.

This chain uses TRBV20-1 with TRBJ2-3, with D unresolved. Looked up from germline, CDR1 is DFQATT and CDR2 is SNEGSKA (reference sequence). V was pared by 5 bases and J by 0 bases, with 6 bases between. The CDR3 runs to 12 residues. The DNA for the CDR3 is TGCAGTGCTTCGACTAGCACAGATACGCAGTATTTT. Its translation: CSASTSTDTQYF.

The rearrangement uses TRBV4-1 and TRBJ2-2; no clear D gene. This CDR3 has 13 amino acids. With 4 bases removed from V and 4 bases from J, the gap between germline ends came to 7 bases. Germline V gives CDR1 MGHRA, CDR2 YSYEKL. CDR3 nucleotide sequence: TGCGCCAGCAGCCCGTCGACCACCGGGGAGCTGTTTTTT. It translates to CASSPSTTGELFF.

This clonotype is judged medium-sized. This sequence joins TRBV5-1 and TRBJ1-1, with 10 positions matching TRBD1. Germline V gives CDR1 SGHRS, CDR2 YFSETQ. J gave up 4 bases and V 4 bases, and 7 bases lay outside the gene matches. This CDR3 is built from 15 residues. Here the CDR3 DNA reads TGCGCCAGCAGCAACCCGACAGGGGGCCCCACTGAAGCTTTCTTT. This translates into CASSNPTGGPTEAFF.

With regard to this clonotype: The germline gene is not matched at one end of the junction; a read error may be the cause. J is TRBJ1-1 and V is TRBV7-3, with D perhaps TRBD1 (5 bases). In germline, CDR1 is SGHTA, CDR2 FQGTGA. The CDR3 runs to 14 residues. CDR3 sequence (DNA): TGTGCCAGCAGCAGGGGACCGACGAACACTGAAGCTTTATTT. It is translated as CASSRGPTNTEALF.

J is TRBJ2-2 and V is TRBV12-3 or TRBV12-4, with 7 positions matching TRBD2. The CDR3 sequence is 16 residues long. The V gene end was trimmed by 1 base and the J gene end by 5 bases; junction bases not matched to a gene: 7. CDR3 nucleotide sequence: TGTGCCAGCAGTTTAGTGGGAGGGCCGAGGACCGGGGAGCTGTTTTTT. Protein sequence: CASSLVGGPRTGELFF.

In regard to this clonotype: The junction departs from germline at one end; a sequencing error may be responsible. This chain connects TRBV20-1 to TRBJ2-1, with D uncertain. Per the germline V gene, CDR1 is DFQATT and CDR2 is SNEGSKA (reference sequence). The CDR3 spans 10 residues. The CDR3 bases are TGCAGTGCTAGAGAGACGGCGGCTACTTTC. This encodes CSARETAATF.

CDR3 coding DNA: TGTGCCAGCAGTTTAGGTCTAGCGGGAGCTCTCGAGCAGTACTTC. It yields the protein CASSLGLAGALEQYF. The rearrangement uses TRBV12-3 or TRBV12-4 and TRBJ2-7; 10 positions match TRBD2. The ends lost 1 base at V and 6 bases at J; junction bases unmatched: 6. This CDR3 is 15 amino acids long.

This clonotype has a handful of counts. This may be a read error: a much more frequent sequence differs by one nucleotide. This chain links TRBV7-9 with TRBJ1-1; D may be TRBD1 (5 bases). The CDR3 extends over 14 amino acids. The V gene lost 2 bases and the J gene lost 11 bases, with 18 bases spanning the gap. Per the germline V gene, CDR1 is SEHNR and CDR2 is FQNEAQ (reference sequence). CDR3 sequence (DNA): TGTGCCAGCAGCTTAACTTATCGGGGGGAGTCGGCTTTCTTT. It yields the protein CASSLTYRGESAFF.

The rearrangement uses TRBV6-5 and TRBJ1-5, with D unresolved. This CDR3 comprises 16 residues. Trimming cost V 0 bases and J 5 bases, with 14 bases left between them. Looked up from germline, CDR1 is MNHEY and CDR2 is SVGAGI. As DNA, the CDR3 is TGTGCCAGCAGTTACTCCAGATCGACTGGGGATCAGCCCCAGCATTTT. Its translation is CASSYSRSTGDQPQHF.

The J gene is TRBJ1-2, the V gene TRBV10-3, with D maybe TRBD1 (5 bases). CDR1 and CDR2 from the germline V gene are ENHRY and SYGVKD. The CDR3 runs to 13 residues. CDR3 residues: CVSGTSQGLGYTF. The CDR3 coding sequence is TGTGTTTCTGGGACGTCGCAGGGTTTGGGCTACACCTTC.

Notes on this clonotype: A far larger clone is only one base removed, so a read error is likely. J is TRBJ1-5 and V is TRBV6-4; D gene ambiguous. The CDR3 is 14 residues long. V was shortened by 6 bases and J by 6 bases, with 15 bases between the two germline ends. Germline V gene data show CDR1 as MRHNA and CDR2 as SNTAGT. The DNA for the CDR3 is TGTGCCAGCAGCCAGGTATTCCAGGTTCAGCCCCAGCATTTT. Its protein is CASSQVFQVQPQHF.

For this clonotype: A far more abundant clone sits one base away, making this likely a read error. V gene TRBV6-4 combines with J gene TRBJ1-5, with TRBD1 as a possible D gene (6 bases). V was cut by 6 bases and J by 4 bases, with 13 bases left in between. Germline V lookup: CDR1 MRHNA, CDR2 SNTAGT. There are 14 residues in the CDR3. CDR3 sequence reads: CASRGRGLNQPQHF. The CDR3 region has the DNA TGTGCCAGCAGGGGCAGGGGACTGAATCAGCCCCAGCATTTT.